The text below deals with one T cell receptor beta chain. The data stem from a study of control samples from healthy donors and cancer patients. The CDR3 is 13 residues long. The V end was cut by 5 bases, the J end by 7 bases, with 14 bases between. In germline, CDR1 is SGHAT, CDR2 FQDESV (reference sequence). The table came from immunoSEQ multiplex PCR; TCRdb's copy has only in-frame clones and leaves some out. There are just over 150,000 clones in the sample; about 87% occur only once, and approximately 12% lies in the top ten. The sample comprised blood. The clonotype originates from a man aged 25-45 years in good health. The rearrangement joins TRBV11-1 to TRBJ1-1, with D uncertain. The CDR3 reads CASSRGGPIEAFF. The CDR3 nucleotides are TGTGCCAGCAGCCGAGGAGGACCCATTGAAGCTTTCTTT.